This TCR beta chain was sequenced in a study of T-cell reconstitution after alpha-beta-depleted transplantation in children. Preparation of the TCRbeta library involved a method that used unique molecular identifiers. In TCRdb, the PCR reads were re-called with MiXCR into one record per CDR3 protein. This repertoire shows roughly 4,500 distinct CDR3 sequences, about 26% found once; its top ten account for over 25%. This clonotype was seen repeatedly, ten times or more. Antigen specificity is unknown. Overall study results and limits: Alpha-beta T cells about two months after transplant reportedly derived from several hundred expanded graft clones.

Germline CDR1 and CDR2: SEHNR and FQNEAQ (reference sequence). The V segment lost 5 bases and the J segment 6 bases; nucleotides outside the gene matches: 8. The CDR3 loop spans 16 amino acids. The receptor comes from a boy in the first two years of life who had a stem cell transplant for SCID, so the T cells may come from the graft donor. The specimen was PBMCs, mostly from graft donor cells, collected 60 days after TCRalphabeta/CD19-depleted stem cell transplant. The V call is TRBV7-9, the J call TRBJ2-3; TRBD2 matches 13 bases. CDR3 coding DNA: TGTGCCAGCAGCCCAGGGACTAGCGGGGAGCGGGATACGCAGTATTTT. Residues: CASSPGTSGERDTQYF.